These 5 T cell receptor beta chains came from one sample sequenced in a study of T-cell memory formation after mild COVID-19. MiXCR was run by TCRdb on the 5' RACE reads, yielding one entry per CDR3 protein. The sample has 200,000 to 250,000 distinct CDR3 sequences; roughly 9.4% are singletons. The sample consisted of PBMCs or a T cell subset sorted from them (not recorded which). The receptors were sampled from a young man who had mild COVID-19 (a few samples of this study predate the infection). Cell type and time point are not known.

This clonotype has a handful of counts. The J gene is TRBJ2-7, the V gene TRBV7-9; D possibly corresponds to TRBD1 (6 bases). Germline lookup yields CDR1 SEHNR and CDR2 FQNEAQ (reference sequence). V lost 1 base to trimming and J lost 2 bases, with 9 bases between them. The CDR3 totals 14 residues. CDR3 nucleotide sequence: TGTGCCAGCAGCTTAGGGAACAGGGCCTACGAGCAGTACTTC. This codes for CASSLGNRAYEQYF.

In its sample, this clonotype was seen a few times. The V gene is TRBV11-1, the J gene TRBJ1-5; 8 bases match TRBD1. The trim removed 5 bases at V and 3 bases at J, leaving 6 bases unmatched. This CDR3 comprises 15 residues. The germline V gene encodes CDR1 SGHAT and CDR2 FQDESV (reference sequence). The CDR3 bases are TGTGCCAGCAGCGCCGGGACAGGCTCCAATCAGCCCCAGCATTTT. It yields the protein CASSAGTGSNQPQHF.

The rearrangement links TRBV27 to TRBJ1-5; D gene ambiguous. The CDR3 totals 14 residues. The germline V gene encodes CDR1 MNHEY and CDR2 SMNVEV (reference sequence). The V gene lost 4 bases and the J gene lost 6 bases, with 13 bases spanning the gap. This chain's CDR3 is CASSSQAAFQPQHF. For the CDR3, the DNA is TGTGCCAGCAGTTCTCAGGCGGCGTTTCAGCCCCAGCATTTT.

CDR3 bases: TGTGCCAGCGGGACACCGGGATCGAATGAAAAACTGTTTTTT. This codes for CASGTPGSNEKLFF. V is TRBV7-6 and J is TRBJ1-4; D may be TRBD1 (6 bases). Germline V gene lookup returns CDR1 SGHVS and CDR2 FNYEAQ. Trimming removed 8 bases at V and 5 bases at J, with 15 bases between. CDR3 length: 14 residues.

V and J are TRBV5-1 and TRBJ2-5, with TRBD1 matching 7 bases. V lost 3 bases, J lost 7 bases, and 9 bases stayed unmatched. This CDR3 comprises 14 residues. From germline, CDR1 is SGHRS and CDR2 YFSETQ. CDR3 sequence: CASSSTGTEGTQYF. In DNA, the CDR3 is TGCGCCAGCAGCTCGACCGGGACAGAGGGGACCCAGTACTTC.